A single sample is the source of the 5 T cell receptor beta chains below, sequenced in a study of cytomegalovirus exposure and HLA in healthy donors. Both 60 Vbeta primers and 13 Jbeta primers went into the PCR. The repertoire was sequenced with immunoSEQ multiplex PCR; TCRdb's copy has only in-frame clones and lacks some. The sample has fewer than 250,000 clones; around 87% are singletons. The material sequenced was PBMCs. Receptors originate from a boy between 2 and 10 years old in good health and CMV-seronegative.

The V call is TRBV6-1, the J call TRBJ2-2; 10 bases align to TRBD2. Germline V gene lookup returns CDR1 MNHNS and CDR2 SASEGT. V trimming: 7 bases; J trimming: 7 bases; junction bases outside the gene matches: 3. CDR3 length equals 13 residues. The CDR3 sequence: CASKRGGIGELFF. In nucleotides, the CDR3 is TGTGCCAGCAAGCGGGGGGGAATCGGGGAGCTGTTTTTT.

This clone appeared a single time. The chain combines TRBV4-1 with TRBJ2-3, with 7 nucleotides matching TRBD1. Per germline, CDR1 MGHRA and CDR2 YSYEKL. The CDR3 loop spans 16 amino acids. J gave up 4 bases and V 1 base, and 8 bases lay outside the gene matches. The CDR3 coding sequence is TGCGCCAGCAGCCAAGGCGGCAGGGGGAGTGCAGATACGCAGTATTTT. Translation: CASSQGGRGSADTQYF.

This clone was counted between two and nine times. The V gene is TRBV6-6, the J gene TRBJ1-3; D is uncertain. The CDR3 sequence is 14 residues long. Germline CDR1 is MNHNY and CDR2 is SVGAGI (reference sequence). Trimming stripped 6 bases from V and 2 bases from J, with 11 bases between. The CDR3 protein is CASSPSGPGNTIYF. The CDR3 region has the DNA TGTGCCAGCAGCCCCTCGGGTCCTGGAAACACCATATATTTT.

Only one count was recorded for this clone. The genes are TRBV7-3 and TRBJ2-7; 11 nucleotides line up with TRBD2. Trimming removed 4 bases from V and 0 bases from J; junction bases left unmatched: 14. The germline gives CDR1 SGHTA, CDR2 FQGTGA. The CDR3 has 19 residues. The CDR3 region is CASSSKTGTSGVSSYEQYF. CDR3 nucleotides: TGTGCCAGCAGCTCGAAAACCGGGACTAGCGGCGTGAGCTCCTACGAGCAGTACTTC.

The rearrangement links TRBV27 to TRBJ2-3; D is undetermined. The V gene lost 5 bases and the J gene lost 6 bases, with 9 bases spanning the gap. The CDR3 length is 12 residues. Looked up from germline, CDR1 is MNHEY and CDR2 is SMNVEV (reference sequence). This CDR3 is CASSPSHDTQYF. The CDR3 region has the DNA TGTGCCAGCAGTCCTTCACACGATACGCAGTATTTT.